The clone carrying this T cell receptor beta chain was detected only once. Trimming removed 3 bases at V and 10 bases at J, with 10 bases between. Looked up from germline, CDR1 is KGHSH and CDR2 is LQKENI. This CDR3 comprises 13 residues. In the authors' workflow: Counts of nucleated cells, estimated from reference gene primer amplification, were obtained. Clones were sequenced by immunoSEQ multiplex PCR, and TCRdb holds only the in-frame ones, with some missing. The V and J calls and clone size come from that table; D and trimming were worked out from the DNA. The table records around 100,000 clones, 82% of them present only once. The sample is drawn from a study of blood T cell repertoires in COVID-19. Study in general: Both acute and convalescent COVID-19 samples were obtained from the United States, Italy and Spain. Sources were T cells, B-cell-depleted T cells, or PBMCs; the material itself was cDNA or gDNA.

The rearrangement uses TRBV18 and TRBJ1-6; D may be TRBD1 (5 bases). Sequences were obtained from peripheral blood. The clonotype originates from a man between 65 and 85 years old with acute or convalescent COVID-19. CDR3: CASSPDSNSPLHF. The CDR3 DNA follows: TGTGCCAGCTCACCCGACAGTAACTCACCCCTCCACTTT.